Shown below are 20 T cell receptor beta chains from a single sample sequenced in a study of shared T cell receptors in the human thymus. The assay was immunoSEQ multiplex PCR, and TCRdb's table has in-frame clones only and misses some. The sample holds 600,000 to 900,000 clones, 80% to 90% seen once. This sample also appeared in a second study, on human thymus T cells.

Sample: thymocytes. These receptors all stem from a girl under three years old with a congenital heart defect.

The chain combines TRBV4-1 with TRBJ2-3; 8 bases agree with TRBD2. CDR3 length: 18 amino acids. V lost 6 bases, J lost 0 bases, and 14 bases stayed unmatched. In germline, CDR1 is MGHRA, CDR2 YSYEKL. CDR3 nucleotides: TGCGCCAGCAGTTCTGCTGTAGCGGGGCGACTCAGCACAGATACGCAGTATTTT. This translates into CASSSAVAGRLSTDTQYF.

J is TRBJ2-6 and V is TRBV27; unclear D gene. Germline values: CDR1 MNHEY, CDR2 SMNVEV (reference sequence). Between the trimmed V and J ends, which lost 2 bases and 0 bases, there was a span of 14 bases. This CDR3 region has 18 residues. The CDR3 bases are TGTGCCAGCAGTTTAAAGCACAGAGAGACCTCTGGGGCCAACGTCCTGACTTTC. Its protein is CASSLKHRETSGANVLTF.

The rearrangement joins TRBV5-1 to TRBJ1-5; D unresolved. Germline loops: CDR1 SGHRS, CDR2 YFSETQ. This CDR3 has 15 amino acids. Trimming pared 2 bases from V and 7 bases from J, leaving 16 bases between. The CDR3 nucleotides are TGCGCCAGCAGCTTTGGGTTAGCAGAATCGCAGCCCCAGCATTTT. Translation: CASSFGLAESQPQHF.

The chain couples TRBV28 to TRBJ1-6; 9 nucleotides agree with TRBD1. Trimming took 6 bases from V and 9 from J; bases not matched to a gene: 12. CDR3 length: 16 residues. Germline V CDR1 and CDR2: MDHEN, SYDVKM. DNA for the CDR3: TGTGCCAGCAGGGAGGGGGTAAGACAGGGGGTTTCACCCCTCCACTTT. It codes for CASREGVRQGVSPLHF.

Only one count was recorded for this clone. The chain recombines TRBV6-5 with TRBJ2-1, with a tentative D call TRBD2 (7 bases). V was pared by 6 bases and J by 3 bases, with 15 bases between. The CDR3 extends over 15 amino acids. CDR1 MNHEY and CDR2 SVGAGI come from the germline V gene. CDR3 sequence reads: CASRLRGASYNEQFF. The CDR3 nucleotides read TGTGCCAGCAGACTTCGGGGGGCAAGCTACAATGAGCAGTTCTTC.

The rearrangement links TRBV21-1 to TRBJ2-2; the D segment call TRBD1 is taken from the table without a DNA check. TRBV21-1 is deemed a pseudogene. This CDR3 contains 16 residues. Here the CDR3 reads CASSENRGLGTGELFF. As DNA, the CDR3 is TGTGCCAGCAGCGAAAACAGGGGTTTAGGCACCGGGGAGCTGTTTTTT.

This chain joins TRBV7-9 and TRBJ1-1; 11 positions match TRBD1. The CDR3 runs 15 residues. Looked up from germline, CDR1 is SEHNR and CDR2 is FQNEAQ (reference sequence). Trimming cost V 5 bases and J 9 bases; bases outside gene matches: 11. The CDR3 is CASSMGQGVMIQAFF. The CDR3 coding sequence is TGTGCCAGCAGCATGGGACAGGGGGTAATGATTCAAGCTTTCTTT.

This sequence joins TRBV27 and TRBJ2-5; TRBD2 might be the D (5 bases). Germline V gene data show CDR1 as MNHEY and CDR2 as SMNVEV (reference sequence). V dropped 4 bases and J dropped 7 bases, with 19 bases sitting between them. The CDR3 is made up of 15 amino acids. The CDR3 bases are TGTGCCAGCAGTTCGGAGGACGGATCGACGGGGACCCAGTACTTC. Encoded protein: CASSSEDGSTGTQYF.

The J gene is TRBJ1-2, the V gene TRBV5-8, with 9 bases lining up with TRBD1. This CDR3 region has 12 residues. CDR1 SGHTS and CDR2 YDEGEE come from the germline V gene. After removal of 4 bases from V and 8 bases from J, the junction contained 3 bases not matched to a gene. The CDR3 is CASSRDRDGYTF. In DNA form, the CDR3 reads TGTGCCAGCAGCCGGGACAGGGACGGCTACACCTTC.

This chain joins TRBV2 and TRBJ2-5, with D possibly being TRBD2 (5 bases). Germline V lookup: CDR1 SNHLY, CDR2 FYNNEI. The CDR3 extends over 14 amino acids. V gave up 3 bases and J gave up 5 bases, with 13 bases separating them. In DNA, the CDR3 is TGTGCCAGCAGTGATCTAGCAGGTCGGGAGACCCAGTACTTC. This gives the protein CASSDLAGRETQYF.

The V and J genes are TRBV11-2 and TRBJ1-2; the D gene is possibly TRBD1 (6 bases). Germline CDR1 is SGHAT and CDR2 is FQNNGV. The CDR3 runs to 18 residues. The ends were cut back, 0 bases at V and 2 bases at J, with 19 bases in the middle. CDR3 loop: CASSLDRLHPGVNYGYTF. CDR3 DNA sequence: TGTGCCAGCAGCTTAGATCGACTTCACCCAGGGGTGAACTATGGCTACACCTTC.

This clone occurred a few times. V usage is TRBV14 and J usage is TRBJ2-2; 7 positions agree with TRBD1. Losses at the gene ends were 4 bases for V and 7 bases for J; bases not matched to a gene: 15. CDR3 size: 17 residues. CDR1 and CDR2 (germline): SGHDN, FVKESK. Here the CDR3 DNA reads TGTGCCAGCAGCCGCGATTCCCGACAGGGTAATTACGGGGAGCTGTTTTTT. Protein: CASSRDSRQGNYGELFF.

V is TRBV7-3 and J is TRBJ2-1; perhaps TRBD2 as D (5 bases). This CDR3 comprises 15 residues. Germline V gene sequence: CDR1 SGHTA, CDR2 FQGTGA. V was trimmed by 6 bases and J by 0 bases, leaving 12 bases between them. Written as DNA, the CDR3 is TGTGCCAGCAGACTGGACTCTAGCTCCTACAATGAGCAGTTCTTC. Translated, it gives CASRLDSSSYNEQFF.

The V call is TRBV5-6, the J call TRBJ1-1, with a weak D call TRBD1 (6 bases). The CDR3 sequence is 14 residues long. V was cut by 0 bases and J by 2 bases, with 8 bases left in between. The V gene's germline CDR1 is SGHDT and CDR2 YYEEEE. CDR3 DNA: TGTGCCAGCAGCTTGGTGGACAGCAACACTGAAGCTTTCTTT. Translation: CASSLVDSNTEAFF.

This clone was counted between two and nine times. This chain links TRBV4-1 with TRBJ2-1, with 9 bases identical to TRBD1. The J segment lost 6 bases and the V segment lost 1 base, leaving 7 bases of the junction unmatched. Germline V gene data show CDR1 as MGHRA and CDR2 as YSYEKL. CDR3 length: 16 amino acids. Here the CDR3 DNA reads TGCGCCAGCAGCCAAGTTACCGGGACAGGGTCCAATGAGCAGTTCTTC. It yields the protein CASSQVTGTGSNEQFF.

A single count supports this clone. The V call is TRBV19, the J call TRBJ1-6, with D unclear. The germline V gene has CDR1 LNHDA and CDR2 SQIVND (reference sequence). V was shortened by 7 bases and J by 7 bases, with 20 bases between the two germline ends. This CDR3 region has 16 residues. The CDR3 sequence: CASNLRLQAKNSPLHF. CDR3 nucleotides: TGTGCCAGTAACCTACGTTTGCAGGCAAAAAATTCACCCCTCCACTTT.

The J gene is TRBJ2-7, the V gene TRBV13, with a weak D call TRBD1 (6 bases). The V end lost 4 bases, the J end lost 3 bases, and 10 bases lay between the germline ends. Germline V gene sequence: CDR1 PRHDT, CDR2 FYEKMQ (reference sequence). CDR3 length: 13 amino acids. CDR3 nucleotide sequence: TGTGCCAGCAGCTCCGAACAGGGCTACGAGCAGTACTTC. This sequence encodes CASSSEQGYEQYF.

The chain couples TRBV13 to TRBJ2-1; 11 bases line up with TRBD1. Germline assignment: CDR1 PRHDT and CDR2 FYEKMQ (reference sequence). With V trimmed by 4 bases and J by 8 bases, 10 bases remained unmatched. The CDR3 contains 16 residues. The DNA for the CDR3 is TGTGCCAGCAGCTCCGGGACAGGGGGGGGGCTGGATGAGCAGTTCTTC. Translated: CASSSGTGGGLDEQFF.

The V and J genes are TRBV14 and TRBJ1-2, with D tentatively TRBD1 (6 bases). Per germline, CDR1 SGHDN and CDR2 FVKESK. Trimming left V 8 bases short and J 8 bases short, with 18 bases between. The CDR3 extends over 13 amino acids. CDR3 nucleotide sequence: TGTGCCAGCGGCAGGGGATCGGCTAGGGGCTACACCTTC. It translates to CASGRGSARGYTF.

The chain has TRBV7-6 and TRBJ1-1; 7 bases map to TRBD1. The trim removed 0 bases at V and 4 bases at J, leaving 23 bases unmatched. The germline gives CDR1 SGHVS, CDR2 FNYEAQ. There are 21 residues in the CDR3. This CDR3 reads CASSLAGWESGRGRASTEAFF. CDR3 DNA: TGTGCCAGCAGCTTAGCTGGGTGGGAATCCGGCAGGGGGAGAGCAAGCACTGAAGCTTTCTTT.